Listed below are T cell receptor beta chains from one sample, sequenced in a study of control samples from healthy donors and cancer patients. The method was immunoSEQ multiplex PCR; TCRdb's version includes in-frame clones alone and lacks a portion of them. The data contain 390,000 or so clones, around 90% of them singletons. The specimen was PBMCs. The receptors come from a man in his forties or fifties with head and neck cancer. Both conserved end residues are part of each CDR3. A D gene is named only where the DNA matches it firmly. Clone size, where shown, is once, few, many, or a class for clones that have expanded.

clone_size: .
d_call: .
v_call: TRBV3-1/TRBV3-2
cdr3_aa: CASSQGRGTGELFF

clone_size: once
d_call: .
v_call: TRBV2
cdr3_aa: CASSESQGPPSTEAFF

clone_size: .
d_call: .
v_call: TRBV19
cdr3_aa: CASERNTEAFF

clone_size: .
d_call: TRBD2
v_call: TRBV19
cdr3_aa: CASSGEGTYTGELFF

clone_size: .
d_call: .
v_call: TRBV6-5
cdr3_aa: CATAPPGPGANVLTF

clone_size: .
d_call: .
v_call: TRBV6-5
cdr3_aa: CASRSGPEAFF

clone_size: .
d_call: .
v_call: TRBV18
cdr3_aa: CASSPDPGPKNEAFF

clone_size: .
d_call: .
v_call: TRBV7-7
cdr3_aa: CASSWDLTGELFF

clone_size: .
d_call: .
v_call: TRBV11-1
cdr3_aa: CASSSYPAPDEKLFF

clone_size: .
d_call: TRBD1
v_call: TRBV4-2
cdr3_aa: CASSQDVGSGTGGSIHGYTF

clone_size: .
d_call: TRBD2
v_call: TRBV7-2
cdr3_aa: CASSLGSGGPEYNEQFF

clone_size: .
d_call: .
v_call: TRBV29-1
cdr3_aa: CSVVFGTSATYGYTF

clone_size: .
d_call: TRBD2
v_call: TRBV10-3
cdr3_aa: CAVSSGGPKEQYF

clone_size: once
d_call: TRBD2
v_call: TRBV19
cdr3_aa: CASSPQRTSYNEQFF

clone_size: .
d_call: TRBD2
v_call: TRBV10-1
cdr3_aa: CASSEFNGGAYNEQFF

clone_size: .
d_call: TRBD2
v_call: TRBV18
cdr3_aa: CASFGTSDTGELFF

clone_size: .
d_call: TRBD2
v_call: TRBV29-1
cdr3_aa: CSVAGTSGGGNEQFF

clone_size: .
d_call: TRBD1
v_call: TRBV7-3
cdr3_aa: CASSRGQKNTDTQYF

clone_size: .
d_call: TRBD2
v_call: TRBV14
cdr3_aa: CASSQAGGLLETQYF

clone_size: .
d_call: .
v_call: TRBV5-4
cdr3_aa: CASSPTNRRPLSGELFF

clone_size: .
d_call: .
v_call: TRBV7-9
cdr3_aa: CASSPPLTVNYGYTF

clone_size: .
d_call: .
v_call: TRBV14
cdr3_aa: CASSQMSGRRETQYF

clone_size: .
d_call: .
v_call: TRBV27
cdr3_aa: CASSDSGYEQYF

clone_size: .
d_call: .
v_call: TRBV30
cdr3_aa: CAWSPGSHNEQFF

clone_size: once
d_call: TRBD1
v_call: TRBV28
cdr3_aa: CASSSTGTGAEAFF

clone_size: once
d_call: TRBD2
v_call: TRBV9
cdr3_aa: CASSLRAGGMTGELFF

clone_size: .
d_call: .
v_call: TRBV2
cdr3_aa: CASSSEMNTEAFF

clone_size: .
d_call: .
v_call: TRBV28
cdr3_aa: CASSPEGYGSDYGYTF

clone_size: .
d_call: .
v_call: TRBV7-2
cdr3_aa: CASRVRFNEQFF

clone_size: .
d_call: .
v_call: TRBV18
cdr3_aa: CASSPTRTYQETQYF

clone_size: .
d_call: .
v_call: TRBV6-6
cdr3_aa: CASSQTFGNQPQHF

clone_size: .
d_call: TRBD1
v_call: TRBV5-4
cdr3_aa: CASSLKGQGFYNEQFF

clone_size: many
d_call: TRBD1
v_call: TRBV2
cdr3_aa: CASSDLGQGSSPLHF

clone_size: once
d_call: .
v_call: TRBV28
cdr3_aa: CASSFSRNTQYF